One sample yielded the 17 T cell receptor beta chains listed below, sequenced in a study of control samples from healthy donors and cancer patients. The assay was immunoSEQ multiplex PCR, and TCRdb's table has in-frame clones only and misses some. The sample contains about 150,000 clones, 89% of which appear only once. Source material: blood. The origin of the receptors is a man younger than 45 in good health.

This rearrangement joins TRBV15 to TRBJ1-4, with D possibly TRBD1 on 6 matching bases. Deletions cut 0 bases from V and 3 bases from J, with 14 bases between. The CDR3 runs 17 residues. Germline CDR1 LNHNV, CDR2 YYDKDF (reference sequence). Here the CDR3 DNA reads TGTGCCACCAGCAGAGATGTCAGGGAGGGGGCTAATGAAAAACTGTTTTTT. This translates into CATSRDVREGANEKLFF.

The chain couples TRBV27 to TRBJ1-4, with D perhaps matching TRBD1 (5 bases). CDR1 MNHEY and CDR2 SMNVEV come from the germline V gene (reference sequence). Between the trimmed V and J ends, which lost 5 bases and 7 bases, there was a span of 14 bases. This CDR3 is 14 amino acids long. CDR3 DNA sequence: TGTGCCAGCAGTAACATCGGAGGGACTGAAAAACTGTTTTTT. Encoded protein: CASSNIGGTEKLFF.

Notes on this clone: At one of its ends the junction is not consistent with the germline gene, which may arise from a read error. In DNA form, the CDR3 reads TGTGCCAGCAGCCCGAGTTCCAGTTGGACCTTGAACTTC. Amino acid sequence: CASSPSSSWTLNF. The rearrangement joins TRBV7-8 to TRBJ2-4; D gene unclear. The germline V gene has CDR1 SGHVS and CDR2 FQNEAQ. The CDR3 loop spans 13 amino acids.

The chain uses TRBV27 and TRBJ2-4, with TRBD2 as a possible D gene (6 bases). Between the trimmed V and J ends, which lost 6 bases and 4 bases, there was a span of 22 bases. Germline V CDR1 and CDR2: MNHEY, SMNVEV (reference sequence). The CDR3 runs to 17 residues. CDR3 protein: CASSPPHVEGLKNIQYF. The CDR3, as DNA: TGTGCCAGCAGCCCCCCCCATGTGGAGGGCCTAAAAAACATTCAGTACTTC.

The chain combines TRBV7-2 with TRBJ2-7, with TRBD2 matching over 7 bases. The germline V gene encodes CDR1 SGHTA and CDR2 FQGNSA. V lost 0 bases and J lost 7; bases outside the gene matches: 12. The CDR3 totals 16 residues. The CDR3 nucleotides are TGTGCCAGCAGCTTAGCGGTCGGGGCGGGGGAGGAGGAGCAGTACTTC. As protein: CASSLAVGAGEEEQYF. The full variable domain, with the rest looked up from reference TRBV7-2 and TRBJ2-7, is GAGVSQSPSNKVTEKGKDVELRCDPISGHTALYWYRQSLGQGLEFLIYFQGNSAPDKSGLPSDRFSAERTGGSVSTLTIQRTQQEDSAVYLCASSLAVGAGEEEQYFGPGTRLTVT.

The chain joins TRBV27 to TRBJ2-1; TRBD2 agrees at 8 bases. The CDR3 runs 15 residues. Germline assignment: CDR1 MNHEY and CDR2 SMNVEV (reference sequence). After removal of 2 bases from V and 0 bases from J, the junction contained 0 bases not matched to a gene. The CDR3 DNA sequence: TGTGCCAGCAGTTTAGCGGGGGGCTCCTACAATGAGCAGTTCTTC. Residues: CASSLAGGSYNEQFF.

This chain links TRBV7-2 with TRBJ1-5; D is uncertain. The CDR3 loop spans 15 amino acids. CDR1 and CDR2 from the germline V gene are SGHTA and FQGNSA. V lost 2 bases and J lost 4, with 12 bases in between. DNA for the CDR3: TGTGCCAGCAGCTTATATCTAGATGAAAATCAGCCCCAGCATTTT. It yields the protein CASSLYLDENQPQHF.

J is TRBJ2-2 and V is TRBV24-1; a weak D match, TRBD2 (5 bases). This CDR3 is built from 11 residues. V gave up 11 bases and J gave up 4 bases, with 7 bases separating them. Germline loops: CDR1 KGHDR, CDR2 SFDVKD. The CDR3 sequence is CASGFTGELFF. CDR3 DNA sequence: TGTGCCAGCGGGTTCACCGGGGAGCTGTTTTTT.

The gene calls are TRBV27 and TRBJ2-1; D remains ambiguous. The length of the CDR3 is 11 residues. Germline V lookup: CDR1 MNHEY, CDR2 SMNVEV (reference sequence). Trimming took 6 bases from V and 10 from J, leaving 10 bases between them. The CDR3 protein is CASRSQGEQFF. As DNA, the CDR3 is TGTGCCAGCAGGAGTCAAGGCGAGCAGTTCTTC.

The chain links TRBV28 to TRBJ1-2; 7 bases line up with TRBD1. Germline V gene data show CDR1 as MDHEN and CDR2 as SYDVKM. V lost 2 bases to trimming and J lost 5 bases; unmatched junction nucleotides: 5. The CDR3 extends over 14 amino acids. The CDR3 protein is CASSLLTGSYGYTF. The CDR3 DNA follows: TGTGCCAGCAGTTTACTGACAGGGAGTTATGGCTACACCTTC.

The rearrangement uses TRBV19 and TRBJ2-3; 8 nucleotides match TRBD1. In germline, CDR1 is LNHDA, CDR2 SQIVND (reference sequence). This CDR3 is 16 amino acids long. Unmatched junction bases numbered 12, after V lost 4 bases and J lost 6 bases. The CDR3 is CASSTPPGQGADTQYF. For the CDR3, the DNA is TGTGCCAGTAGTACCCCCCCCGGACAGGGTGCGGATACGCAGTATTTT.

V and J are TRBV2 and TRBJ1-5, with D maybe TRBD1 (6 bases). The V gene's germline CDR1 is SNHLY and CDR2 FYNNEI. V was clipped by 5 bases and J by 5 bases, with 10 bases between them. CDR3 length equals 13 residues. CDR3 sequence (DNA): TGTGCCAGCAGTTGGACAGACTATCAGCCCCAGCATTTT. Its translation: CASSWTDYQPQHF. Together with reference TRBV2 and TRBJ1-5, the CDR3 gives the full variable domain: EPEVTQTPSHQVTQMGQEVILRCVPISNHLYFYWYRQILGQKVEFLVSFYNNEISEKSEIFDDQFSVERPDGSNFTLKIRSTKLEDSAMYFCASSWTDYQPQHFGDGTRLSIL.

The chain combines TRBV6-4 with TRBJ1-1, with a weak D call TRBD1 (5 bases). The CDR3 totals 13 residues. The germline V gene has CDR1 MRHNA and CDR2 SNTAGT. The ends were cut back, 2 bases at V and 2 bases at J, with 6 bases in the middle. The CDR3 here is CASSDRDNTEAFF. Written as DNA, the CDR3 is TGTGCCAGCAGTGACCGGGACAACACTGAAGCTTTCTTT.

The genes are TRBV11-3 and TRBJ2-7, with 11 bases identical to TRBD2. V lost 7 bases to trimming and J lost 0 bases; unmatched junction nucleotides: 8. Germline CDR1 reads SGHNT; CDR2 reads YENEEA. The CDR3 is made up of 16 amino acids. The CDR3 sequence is CASTLGTSGASYEQYF. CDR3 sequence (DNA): TGTGCCAGCACCCTCGGGACTAGCGGAGCCTCCTACGAGCAGTACTTC.

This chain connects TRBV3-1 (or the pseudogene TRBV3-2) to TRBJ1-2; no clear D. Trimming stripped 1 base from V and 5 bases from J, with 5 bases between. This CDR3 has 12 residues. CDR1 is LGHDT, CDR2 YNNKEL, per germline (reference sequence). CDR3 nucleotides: TGTGCCAGCAGCCAAGGACATTATGGCTACACCTTC. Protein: CASSQGHYGYTF.

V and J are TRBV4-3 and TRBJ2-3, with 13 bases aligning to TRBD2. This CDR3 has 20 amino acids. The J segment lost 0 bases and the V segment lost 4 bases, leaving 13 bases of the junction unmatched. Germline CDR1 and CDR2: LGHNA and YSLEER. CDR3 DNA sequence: TGCGCCAGCAGCCGCAAAAGGGGCCCACTAGCGGGGGGGAGCACAGATACGCAGTATTTT. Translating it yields CASSRKRGPLAGGSTDTQYF.

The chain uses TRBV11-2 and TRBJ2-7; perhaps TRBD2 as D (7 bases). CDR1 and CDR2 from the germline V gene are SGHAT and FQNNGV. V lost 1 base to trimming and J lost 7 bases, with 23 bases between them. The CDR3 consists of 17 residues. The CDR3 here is CASSLVGGGAGLREQYF. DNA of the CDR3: TGTGCCAGCAGCTTAGTAGGGGGGGGCGCCGGGTTGAGGGAGCAGTACTTC.